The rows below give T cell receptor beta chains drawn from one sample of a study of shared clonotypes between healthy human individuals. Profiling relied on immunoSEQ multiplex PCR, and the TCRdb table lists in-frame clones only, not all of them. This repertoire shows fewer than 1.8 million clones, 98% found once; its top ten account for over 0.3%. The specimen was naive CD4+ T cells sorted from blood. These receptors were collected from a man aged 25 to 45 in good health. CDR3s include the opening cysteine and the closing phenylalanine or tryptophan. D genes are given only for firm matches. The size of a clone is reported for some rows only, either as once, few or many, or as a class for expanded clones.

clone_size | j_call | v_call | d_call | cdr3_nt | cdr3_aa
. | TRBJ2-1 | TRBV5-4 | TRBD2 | TGTGCCAGCAGCTTGAGTTTGGCGGGAGTATTCTACAATGAGCAGTTCTTC | CASSLSLAGVFYNEQFF
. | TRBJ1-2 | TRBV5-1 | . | TGCGCCAGCAGCCCTAGTCTGACAGGCACTGGCTACACCTTC | CASSPSLTGTGYTF
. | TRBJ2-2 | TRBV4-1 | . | TGCGCCAGCAGCCAAGAAAGGAGGGGACCACACAATCGAGGGAACACCGGGGAGCTGTTTTTT | CASSQERRGPHNRGNTGELFF
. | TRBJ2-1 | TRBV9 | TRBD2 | TGTGCCAGCAGCCTACGGTTAGGGACTAGCGGGAGACTTAATGAGCAGTTCTTC | CASSLRLGTSGRLNEQFF
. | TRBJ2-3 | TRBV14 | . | TGTGCCAGCAGCCAAGGTTTGAGGTTTAGCACAGATACGCAGTATTTT | CASSQGLRFSTDTQYF
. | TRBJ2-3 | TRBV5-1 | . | TGCGCCAGCAGACCGACGGGGAGCACAGATACGCAGTATTTT | CASRPTGSTDTQYF
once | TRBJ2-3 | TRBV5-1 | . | TGCGCCAGCAGCTTGGTTACTAGCTCTAGCACAGATACGCAGTATTTT | CASSLVTSSSTDTQYF
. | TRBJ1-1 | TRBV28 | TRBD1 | TGTGCCAGCAGTTCGACAGGGTCGAACACTGAAGCTTTCTTT | CASSSTGSNTEAFF
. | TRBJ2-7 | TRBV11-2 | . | TGTGCCAGCAGCCATACGGAGCAGTACTTC | CASSHTEQYF
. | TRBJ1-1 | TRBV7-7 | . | TGTGCTAGCAGCCCCGGGGCAGGCGCTGAAGCTTTCTTT | CASSPGAGAEAFF
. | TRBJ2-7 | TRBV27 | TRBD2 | TGTGCCAGCGGACTAGCGGGAGGAAGAAGCTCCTACGAGCAGTACTTC | CASGLAGGRSSYEQYF
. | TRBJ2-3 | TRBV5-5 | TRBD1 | TGTGCCAGCAGCCTCCGGCGCGGACAGGGGGCCCCAGATACGCAGTATTTT | CASSLRRGQGAPDTQYF
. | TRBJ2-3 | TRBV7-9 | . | TGTGCCAGCAGCTTAGACGCAGATACGCAGTATTTT | CASSLDADTQYF
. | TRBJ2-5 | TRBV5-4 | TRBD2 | TGTGCCAGCAGCAAACCGGGACTAGCGGAAGAGACCCAGTACTTC | CASSKPGLAEETQYF
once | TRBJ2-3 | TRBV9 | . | TGTGCCAGCAGCGTCGAGGCAGCCTGGGATACGCAGTATTTT | CASSVEAAWDTQYF
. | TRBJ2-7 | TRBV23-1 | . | TGCGCCAGCAGTCAATCGTTCCCTTCAGGGGAGGCCTCCTACGAGCAGTACTTC | CASSQSFPSGEASYEQYF
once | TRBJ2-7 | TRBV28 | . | TGTGCCAGCAGTTTATGGGGGGCTAACGACGAGCAGTACTTC | CASSLWGANDEQYF
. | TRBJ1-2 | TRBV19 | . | TGTGCTCTCACGAGGGGCAGCGGCTATGGCTACACCTTC | CALTRGSGYGYTF
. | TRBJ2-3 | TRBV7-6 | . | TGTGCCAGCAGCTTAGGGAGTTCTAGCACAGATACGCAGTATTTT | CASSLGSSSTDTQYF
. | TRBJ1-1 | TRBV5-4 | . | TGTGCCAGCAGCTTGGTTCGGCGTGGCACTGAAGCTTTCTTT | CASSLVRRGTEAFF
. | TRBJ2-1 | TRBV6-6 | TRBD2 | TGTGCCAGCAGTTACTCGCGGGAGGTATTCAATGAGCAGTTCTTC | CASSYSREVFNEQFF
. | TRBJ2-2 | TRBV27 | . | TGTGCCAGCAGTTCGACCACCGGGGAGCTGTTTTTT | CASSSTTGELFF